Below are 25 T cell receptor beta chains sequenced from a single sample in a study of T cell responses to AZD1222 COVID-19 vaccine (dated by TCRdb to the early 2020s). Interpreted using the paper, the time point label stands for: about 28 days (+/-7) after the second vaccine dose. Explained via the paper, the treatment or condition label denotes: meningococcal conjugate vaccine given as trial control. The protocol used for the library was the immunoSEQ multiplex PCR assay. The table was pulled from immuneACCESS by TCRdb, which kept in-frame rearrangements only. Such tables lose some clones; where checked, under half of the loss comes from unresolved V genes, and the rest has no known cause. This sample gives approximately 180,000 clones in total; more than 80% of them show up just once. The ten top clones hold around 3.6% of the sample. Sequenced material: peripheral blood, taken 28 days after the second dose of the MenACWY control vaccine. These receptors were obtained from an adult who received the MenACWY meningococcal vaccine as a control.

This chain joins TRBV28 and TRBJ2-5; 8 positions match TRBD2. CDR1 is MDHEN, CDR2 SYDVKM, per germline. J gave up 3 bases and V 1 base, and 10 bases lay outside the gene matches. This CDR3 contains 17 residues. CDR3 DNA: TGTGCCAGCAGTTTATATCTCGTAGGGGGACTAGAAGAGACCCAGTACTTC. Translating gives CASSLYLVGGLEETQYF.

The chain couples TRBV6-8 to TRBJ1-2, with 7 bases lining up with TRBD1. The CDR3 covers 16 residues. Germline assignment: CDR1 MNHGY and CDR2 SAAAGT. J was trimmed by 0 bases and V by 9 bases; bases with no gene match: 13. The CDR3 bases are TGTGCCAGTTACCCCAGGGGGGCAATTTCTAACTATGGCTACACCTTC. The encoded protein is CASYPRGAISNYGYTF.

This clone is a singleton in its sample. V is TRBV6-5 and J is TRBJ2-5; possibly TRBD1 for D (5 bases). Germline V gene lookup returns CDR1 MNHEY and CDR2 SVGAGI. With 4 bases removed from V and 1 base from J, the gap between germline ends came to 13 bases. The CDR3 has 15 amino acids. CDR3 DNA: TGTGCCAGCAGTTCTCGACAGTGGGGCCAAGAGACCCAGTACTTC. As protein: CASSSRQWGQETQYF.

In nucleotides, the CDR3 is TGCAGTGCTACAACAGGGGACGAGCAGTACTTC. Its translation is CSATTGDEQYF. This chain links TRBV20-1 with TRBJ2-7; 7 positions match TRBD1. The ends lost 4 bases at V and 5 bases at J; junction bases unmatched: 2. The germline V gene encodes CDR1 DFQATT and CDR2 SNEGSKA (reference sequence). CDR3 length: 11 residues.

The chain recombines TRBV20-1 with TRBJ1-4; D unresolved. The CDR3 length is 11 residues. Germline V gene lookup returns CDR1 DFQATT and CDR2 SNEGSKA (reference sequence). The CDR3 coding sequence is TGCAGCACTATGTTTGATGAAAAACTGTTTTTT. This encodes CSTMFDEKLFF.

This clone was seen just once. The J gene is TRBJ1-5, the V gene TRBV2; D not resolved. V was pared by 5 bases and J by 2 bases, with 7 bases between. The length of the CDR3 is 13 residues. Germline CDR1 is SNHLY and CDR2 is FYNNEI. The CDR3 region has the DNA TGTGCCAGCAGTCCTTGGGGCAATCAGCCCCAGCATTTT. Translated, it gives CASSPWGNQPQHF.

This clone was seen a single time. For the CDR3, the DNA is TGTGCCAGCAGCCAAGGGGGGACGAACACTGAAGCTTTCTTT. It yields the protein CASSQGGTNTEAFF. The chain has TRBV4-2 and TRBJ1-1, with D possibly matching TRBD1 (5 bases). V lost 1 base to trimming and J lost 1 base, with 7 bases between them. CDR3 length: 14 residues. Germline CDR1 reads LGHNA; CDR2 reads YNFKEQ.

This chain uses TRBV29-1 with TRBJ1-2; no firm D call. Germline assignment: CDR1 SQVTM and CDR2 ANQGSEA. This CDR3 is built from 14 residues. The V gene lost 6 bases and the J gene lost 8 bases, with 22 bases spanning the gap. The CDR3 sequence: CSVQTRGVLFGYTF. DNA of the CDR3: TGCAGCGTACAGACCCGGGGTGTTCTTTTCGGCTACACCTTC.

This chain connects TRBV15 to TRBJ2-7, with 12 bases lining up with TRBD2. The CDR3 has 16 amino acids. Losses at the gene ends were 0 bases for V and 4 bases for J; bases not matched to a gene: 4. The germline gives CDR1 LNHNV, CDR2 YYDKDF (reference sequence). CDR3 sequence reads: CATSRELAGGRYEQYF. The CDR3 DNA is TGTGCCACCAGCAGAGAGCTAGCGGGAGGGAGGTACGAGCAGTACTTC.

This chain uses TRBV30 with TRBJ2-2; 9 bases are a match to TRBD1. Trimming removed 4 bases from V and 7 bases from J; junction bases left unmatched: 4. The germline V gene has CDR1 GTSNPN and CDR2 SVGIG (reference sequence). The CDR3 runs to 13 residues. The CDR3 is CAWTGTGFGELFF. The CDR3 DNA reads TGTGCCTGGACCGGGACAGGGTTCGGGGAGCTGTTTTTT.

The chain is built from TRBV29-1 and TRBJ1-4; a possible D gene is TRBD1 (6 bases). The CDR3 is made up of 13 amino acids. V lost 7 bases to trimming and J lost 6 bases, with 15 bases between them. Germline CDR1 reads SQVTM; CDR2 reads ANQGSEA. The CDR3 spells CSAGRGADEKLFF. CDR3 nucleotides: TGCAGCGCCGGCAGGGGTGCTGATGAAAAACTGTTTTTT.

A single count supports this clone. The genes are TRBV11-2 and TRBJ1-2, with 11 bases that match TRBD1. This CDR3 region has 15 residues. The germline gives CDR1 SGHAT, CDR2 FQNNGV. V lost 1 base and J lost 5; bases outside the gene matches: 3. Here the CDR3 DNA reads TGTGCCAGCAGCTTAGGGACAGGGGGCGCATATGGCTACACCTTC. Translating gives CASSLGTGGAYGYTF.

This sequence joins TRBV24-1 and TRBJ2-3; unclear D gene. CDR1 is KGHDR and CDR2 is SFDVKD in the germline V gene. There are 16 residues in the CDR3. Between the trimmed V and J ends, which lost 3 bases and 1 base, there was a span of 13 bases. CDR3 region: CATSDDTGLRTDTQYF. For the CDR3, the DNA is TGTGCCACCAGTGATGACACCGGCCTTCGCACAGATACGCAGTATTTT.

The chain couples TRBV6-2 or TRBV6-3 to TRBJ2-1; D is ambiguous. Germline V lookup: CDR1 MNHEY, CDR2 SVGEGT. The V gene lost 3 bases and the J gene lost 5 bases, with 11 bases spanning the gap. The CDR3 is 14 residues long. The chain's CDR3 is CASSYLVADNEQFF. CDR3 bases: TGTGCCAGCAGTTATTTAGTCGCCGACAATGAGCAGTTCTTC.

CDR3 sequence reads: CATSLDRGHGYTF. The DNA for the CDR3 is TGTGCCACCAGCTTGGACAGGGGGCATGGCTACACCTTC. The J gene is TRBJ1-2, the V gene TRBV15; 11 bases align to TRBD1. The CDR3 sequence is 13 residues long. The germline V gene has CDR1 LNHNV and CDR2 YYDKDF (reference sequence). Losses at the gene ends were 5 bases for V and 6 bases for J; bases not matched to a gene: 2.

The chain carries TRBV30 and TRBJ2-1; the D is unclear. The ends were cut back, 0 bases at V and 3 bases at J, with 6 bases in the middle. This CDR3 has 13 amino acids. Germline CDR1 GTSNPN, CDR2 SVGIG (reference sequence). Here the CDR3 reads CAWSVASYNEQFF. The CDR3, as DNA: TGTGCCTGGAGTGTTGCCAGCTACAATGAGCAGTTCTTC.

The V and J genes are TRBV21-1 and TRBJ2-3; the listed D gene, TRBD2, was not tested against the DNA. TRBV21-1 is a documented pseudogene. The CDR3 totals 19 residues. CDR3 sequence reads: CASSKPQFRGGTSTDTQYF. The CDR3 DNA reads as TGTGCCAGCAGCAAACCCCAATTTCGGGGCGGGACTAGCACAGATACGCAGTATTTT.

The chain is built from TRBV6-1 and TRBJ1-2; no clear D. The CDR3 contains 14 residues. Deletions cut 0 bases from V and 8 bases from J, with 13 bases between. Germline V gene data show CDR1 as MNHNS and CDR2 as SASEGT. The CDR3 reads CASSEAGQAGGYTF. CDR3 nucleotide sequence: TGTGCCAGCAGTGAAGCTGGGCAGGCCGGGGGCTACACCTTC.

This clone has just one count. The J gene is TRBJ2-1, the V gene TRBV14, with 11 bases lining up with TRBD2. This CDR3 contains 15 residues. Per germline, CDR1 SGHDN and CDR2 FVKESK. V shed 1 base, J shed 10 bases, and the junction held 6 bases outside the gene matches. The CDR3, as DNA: TGTGCCAGCAGCCAAGGGGGTAGCGGGAGGGTCGAGCAGTTCTTC. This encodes CASSQGGSGRVEQFF.

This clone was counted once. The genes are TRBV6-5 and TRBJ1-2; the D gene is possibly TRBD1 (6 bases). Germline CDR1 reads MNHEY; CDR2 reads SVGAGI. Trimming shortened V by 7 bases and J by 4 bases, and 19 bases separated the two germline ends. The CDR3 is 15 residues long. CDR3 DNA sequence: TGTGCCAGCAAACAGGTCGGACAGTATCGCTATGGCTACACCTTC. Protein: CASKQVGQYRYGYTF.

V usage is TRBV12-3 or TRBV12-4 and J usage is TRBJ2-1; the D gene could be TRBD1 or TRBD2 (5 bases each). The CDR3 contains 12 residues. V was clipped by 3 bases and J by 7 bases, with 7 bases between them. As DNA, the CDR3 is TGTGCCAGCAGTTTTGGGGGTAATGAGCAGTTCTTC. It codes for CASSFGGNEQFF.

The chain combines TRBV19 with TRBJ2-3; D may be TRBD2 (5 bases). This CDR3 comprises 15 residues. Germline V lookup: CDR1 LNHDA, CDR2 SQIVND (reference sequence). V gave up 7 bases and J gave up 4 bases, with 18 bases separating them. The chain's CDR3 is CASNQGFGMPDTQYF. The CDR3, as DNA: TGTGCCAGTAATCAAGGGTTCGGGATGCCAGATACGCAGTATTTT.

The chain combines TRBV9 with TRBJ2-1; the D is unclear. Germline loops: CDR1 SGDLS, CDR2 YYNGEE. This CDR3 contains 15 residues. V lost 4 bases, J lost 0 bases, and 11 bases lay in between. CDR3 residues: CASSPRMSSYNEQFF. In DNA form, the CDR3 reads TGTGCCAGCAGCCCGAGAATGAGCTCCTACAATGAGCAGTTCTTC.

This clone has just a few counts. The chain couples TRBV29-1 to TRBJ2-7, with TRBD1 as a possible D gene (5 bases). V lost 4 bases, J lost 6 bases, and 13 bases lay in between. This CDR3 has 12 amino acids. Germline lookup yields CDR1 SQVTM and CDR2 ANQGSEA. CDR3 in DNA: TGCAGCGTTGCAACCCCAGGGTCCGAGCAGTACTTC. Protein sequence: CSVATPGSEQYF.

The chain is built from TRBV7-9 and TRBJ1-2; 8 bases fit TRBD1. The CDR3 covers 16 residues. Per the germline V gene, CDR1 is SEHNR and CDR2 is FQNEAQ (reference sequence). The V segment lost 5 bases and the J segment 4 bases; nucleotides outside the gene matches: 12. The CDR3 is CASSTPGQGIGYGYTF. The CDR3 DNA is TGTGCCAGCAGCACCCCCGGACAGGGAATCGGCTATGGCTACACCTTC.